This T cell receptor (beta chain) is drawn from a study of T cell responses to AZD1222 COVID-19 vaccine. The V end was cut by 2 bases, the J end by 4 bases, with 8 bases between. The CDR3 has 13 amino acids. The V gene's germline CDR1 is SGHVS and CDR2 FNYEAQ. This clone was picked up one time. The repertoire was sequenced with immunoSEQ multiplex PCR; TCRdb's copy has only in-frame clones and lacks some. The table includes roughly 100,000 clones, 89% detected once. The clonotype originates from an adult in good health. The rearrangement uses TRBV7-6 and TRBJ1-1, with unresolved D. This specimen was peripheral blood, taken on day 0 of AZD1222 vaccination. CDR3 protein: CASSLRVGTEAFF. As DNA, the CDR3 is TGTGCCAGCAGCTTAAGGGTCGGCACTGAAGCTTTCTTT.